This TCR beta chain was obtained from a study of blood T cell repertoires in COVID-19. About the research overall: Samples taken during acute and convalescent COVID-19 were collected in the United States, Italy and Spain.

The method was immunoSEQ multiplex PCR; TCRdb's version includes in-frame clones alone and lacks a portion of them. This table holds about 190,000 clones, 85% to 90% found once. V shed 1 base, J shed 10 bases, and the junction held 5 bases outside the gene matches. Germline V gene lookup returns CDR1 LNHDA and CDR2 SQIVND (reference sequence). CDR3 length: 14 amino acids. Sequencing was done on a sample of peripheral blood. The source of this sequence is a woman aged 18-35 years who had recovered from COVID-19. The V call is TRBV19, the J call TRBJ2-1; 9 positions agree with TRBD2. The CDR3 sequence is CASSIGGSGGEQFF. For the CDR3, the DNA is TGTGCCAGTAGTATAGGGGGTAGCGGGGGAGAGCAGTTCTTC.